These T cell receptor beta chains were read from a single sample in a study of blood T cell repertoires in COVID-19. The assay was immunoSEQ multiplex PCR, and TCRdb's table has in-frame clones only and misses some. The sample carries about 80,000 clones, more than 70% recorded once. What was sequenced was peripheral blood. These receptors all come from a man aged 65 to 79 with active or convalescent COVID-19. CDR3s include the opening cysteine and the closing phenylalanine or tryptophan. Fields, in order: clone size, J gene, D gene, V gene, CDR3 DNA, CDR3 protein. A D gene is named only where the DNA matches it firmly. Clone sizes are given selectively: once, few, many, or a class where the clone is expanded.

abundance: NA; j_gene: TRBJ2-1; d_gene: NA; v_gene: TRBV19; CDR3nt: TGTGCCACCGGTCCTTGGGGGCGCAGCTCCTACAATGAGCAGTTCTTC; CDR3aa: CATGPWGRSSYNEQFF
abundance: few; j_gene: TRBJ2-1; d_gene: NA; v_gene: TRBV6-5; CDR3nt: TGTGCCAGCCGACTGCCCTCGGTCAATGAGCAGTTCTTC; CDR3aa: CASRLPSVNEQFF
abundance: NA; j_gene: TRBJ1-6; d_gene: NA; v_gene: TRBV28; CDR3nt: TGTGCCAGCAGTCCGCAGGCGAGACCCCTCCACTTT; CDR3aa: CASSPQARPLHF
abundance: NA; j_gene: TRBJ1-1; d_gene: NA; v_gene: TRBV18; CDR3nt: TGTGCCAGCTCACCAGGGGCTTACACTGAAGCTTTCTTT; CDR3aa: CASSPGAYTEAFF
abundance: NA; j_gene: TRBJ2-5; d_gene: NA; v_gene: TRBV19; CDR3nt: TGTGCCAGTAGGCGCTGGGGGGAGGATCAAGAGACCCAGTACTTC; CDR3aa: CASRRWGEDQETQYF
abundance: NA; j_gene: TRBJ2-5; d_gene: NA; v_gene: TRBV5-1; CDR3nt: TGCGCCAGCAGCGGGGGGTCCTCAGTTAGGGACACCCAGTACTTC; CDR3aa: CASSGGSSVRDTQYF
abundance: few; j_gene: TRBJ1-5; d_gene: NA; v_gene: TRBV5-1; CDR3nt: TGCGCCAGCAGTCTGGATGCAGGTCAGCCCCAGCATTTT; CDR3aa: CASSLDAGQPQHF
abundance: NA; j_gene: TRBJ1-3; d_gene: NA; v_gene: TRBV28; CDR3nt: TGTGCCAGCAGTAGGAGCTCTGGAAACACCATATATTTT; CDR3aa: CASSRSSGNTIYF
abundance: NA; j_gene: TRBJ1-5; d_gene: TRBD1; v_gene: TRBV7-6; CDR3nt: TGTGCCACCAATCGGGACAGGGGGCGAAGCAATCAGCCCCAGCATTTT; CDR3aa: CATNRDRGRSNQPQHF
abundance: NA; j_gene: TRBJ2-2; d_gene: TRBD2; v_gene: TRBV2; CDR3nt: TGTGCCAGCAGTGAAGACGGGACCGGTAGCGGGGGGGCGATAGGGACCGGGGAGCTGTTTTTT; CDR3aa: CASSEDGTGSGGAIGTGELFF
abundance: NA; j_gene: TRBJ2-1; d_gene: NA; v_gene: TRBV6-4; CDR3nt: TGTGCCAGCAGCCTAAGCGAAACCCGTCAGCAGTTCTTC; CDR3aa: CASSLSETRQQFF
abundance: NA; j_gene: TRBJ2-6; d_gene: TRBD1; v_gene: TRBV3-1/TRBV3-2; CDR3nt: TGTGCCAGCAGCCACGGGACAGGGAGCTCTGGGGCCAACGTCCTGACTTTC; CDR3aa: CASSHGTGSSGANVLTF
abundance: NA; j_gene: TRBJ1-3; d_gene: NA; v_gene: TRBV28; CDR3nt: TGTGCCAGCAGTCCCGGACAGCTCGGAAACACCATATATTTT; CDR3aa: CASSPGQLGNTIYF
abundance: NA; j_gene: TRBJ2-1; d_gene: NA; v_gene: TRBV3-1/TRBV3-2; CDR3nt: TGTGCCAGCAGCCAAGAAGCAGCGGGCTACAATGAGCAGTTCTTC; CDR3aa: CASSQEAAGYNEQFF
abundance: once; j_gene: TRBJ2-7; d_gene: TRBD2; v_gene: TRBV4-2; CDR3nt: TGTGCCAGCAGCCAATTTAGCGGGTCCTCCTACGAGCAGTACTTC; CDR3aa: CASSQFSGSSYEQYF
abundance: NA; j_gene: TRBJ2-3; d_gene: TRBD2; v_gene: TRBV28; CDR3nt: TGTGCCAGCATTCAAGCGGGGGGCACAGATACGCAGTATTTT; CDR3aa: CASIQAGGTDTQYF
abundance: NA; j_gene: TRBJ2-2; d_gene: TRBD1; v_gene: TRBV29-1; CDR3nt: TGCAGCGTTGATCACTCACTCGGGACAGGGACCGGGGAGCTGTTTTTT; CDR3aa: CSVDHSLGTGTGELFF
abundance: NA; j_gene: TRBJ1-1; d_gene: NA; v_gene: TRBV7-4; CDR3nt: TGTGCCAGCAGCTTCGGGCTGACCGGGCTAAAGACAGGACCGAGGCTAGCTTTCTTT; CDR3aa: CASSFGLTGLKTGPRLAFF
abundance: few; j_gene: TRBJ2-3; d_gene: TRBD1; v_gene: TRBV5-1; CDR3nt: TGCGCCAGCAAAGAGACAGGGGGCATGGCAGATACGCAGTATTTT; CDR3aa: CASKETGGMADTQYF
abundance: NA; j_gene: TRBJ1-5; d_gene: NA; v_gene: TRBV9; CDR3nt: TGTGCCAGCAGCGTTGGAGGCAGTCTTGTTCAGCCCCAGCATTTT; CDR3aa: CASSVGGSLVQPQHF
abundance: NA; j_gene: TRBJ2-2; d_gene: TRBD1; v_gene: TRBV28; CDR3nt: TGTGCCAGCAGGGGGACAGGGCAGACCGGGGAGCTGTTTTTT; CDR3aa: CASRGTGQTGELFF
abundance: NA; j_gene: TRBJ1-5; d_gene: TRBD1; v_gene: TRBV6-5; CDR3nt: TGTGCCAGCAGAGCGCTGAGGGGGCTCAATCAGCCCCAGCATTTT; CDR3aa: CASRALRGLNQPQHF
abundance: NA; j_gene: TRBJ2-7; d_gene: NA; v_gene: TRBV6-2/TRBV6-3; CDR3nt: TGTGCCAGCAGTTACCTTTCCCTTCGCGAGCAGTACTTC; CDR3aa: CASSYLSLREQYF
abundance: NA; j_gene: TRBJ1-6; d_gene: NA; v_gene: TRBV10-3; CDR3nt: TGTGCCATCAGTGAGACAGGGCATAATTCACCCCTCCACTTT; CDR3aa: CAISETGHNSPLHF
abundance: NA; j_gene: TRBJ1-5; d_gene: NA; v_gene: TRBV30; CDR3nt: TGTGCCTGGAGTGTACGGGAGGAACAGCCCCAGCATTTT; CDR3aa: CAWSVREEQPQHF
abundance: once; j_gene: TRBJ2-7; d_gene: NA; v_gene: TRBV27; CDR3nt: TGTGCCAGCAGTTTTGGTGGTACAGACTCCTACGAGCAGTACTTC; CDR3aa: CASSFGGTDSYEQYF
abundance: NA; j_gene: TRBJ1-3; d_gene: NA; v_gene: TRBV28; CDR3nt: TGTGCCAGCAGCGAGGCAGTTTACTCTGGAAACACCATATATTTT; CDR3aa: CASSEAVYSGNTIYF
abundance: NA; j_gene: TRBJ2-2; d_gene: TRBD1; v_gene: TRBV28; CDR3nt: TGTGCCAGCAATGGGGTGGGCAGGGGGCCTATTAACACCGGGGAGCTGTTTTTT; CDR3aa: CASNGVGRGPINTGELFF
abundance: NA; j_gene: TRBJ1-3; d_gene: NA; v_gene: TRBV3-1/TRBV3-2; CDR3nt: TGTGCCAGCAGCCCTCAGGCTACTGGAAACACCATATATTTT; CDR3aa: CASSPQATGNTIYF
abundance: NA; j_gene: TRBJ1-1; d_gene: TRBD1; v_gene: TRBV25-1; CDR3nt: TGTGCCAGCAGTGTCCTCGACAGGGGAGACACTGAAGCTTTCTTT; CDR3aa: CASSVLDRGDTEAFF
abundance: NA; j_gene: TRBJ2-2; d_gene: NA; v_gene: TRBV3-1/TRBV3-2; CDR3nt: TGTGCCAGCAGCCACGGAAGACAGATGAACACCGGGGAGCTGTTTTTT; CDR3aa: CASSHGRQMNTGELFF
abundance: few; j_gene: TRBJ1-5; d_gene: NA; v_gene: TRBV28; CDR3nt: TGTGCCAGCATCTTGACAGGCAGCCATCAGCCCCAGCATTTT; CDR3aa: CASILTGSHQPQHF